This T cell receptor beta chain was obtained from a study of blood T cell repertoires in COVID-19. Study overall: From T cells, B-cell-depleted T cells, or PBMCs came the material, which was cDNA or gDNA.

Sequencing used immunoSEQ multiplex PCR; TCRdb keeps in-frame clones, though not all of them. The sample records 90,000 to 130,000 clones, around 90% being singletons. The TCR comes from a woman aged 45-65 years with acute or convalescent COVID-19. Sequencing was carried out using peripheral blood.

CDR3 in amino acids: CASSYGTGVITDTQYF. The CDR3 coding sequence is TGTGCCAGCAGCTACGGGACAGGGGTCATCACAGATACGCAGTATTTT. The chain recombines TRBV9 with TRBJ2-3; the match to TRBD1 covers 10 bases. The CDR3 spans 16 residues. The germline V gene encodes CDR1 SGDLS and CDR2 YYNGEE. V shed 4 bases, J shed 2 bases, and the junction held 7 bases outside the gene matches.